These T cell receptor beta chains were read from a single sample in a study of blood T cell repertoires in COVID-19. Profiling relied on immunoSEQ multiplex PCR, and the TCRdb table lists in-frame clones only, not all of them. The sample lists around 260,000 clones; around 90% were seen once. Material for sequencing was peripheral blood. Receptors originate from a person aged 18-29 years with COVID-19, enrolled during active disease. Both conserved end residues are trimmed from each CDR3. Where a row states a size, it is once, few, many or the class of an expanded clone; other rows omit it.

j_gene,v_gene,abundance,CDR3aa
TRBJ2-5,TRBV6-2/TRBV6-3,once,ASSLGESGTQY
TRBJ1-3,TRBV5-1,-,ASSFGGNGNTIY
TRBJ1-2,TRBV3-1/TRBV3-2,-,ASSQYRGDYGYT
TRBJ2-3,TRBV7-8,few,ASSLIAGGTDTQY
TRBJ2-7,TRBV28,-,ASSLTGGGEQY
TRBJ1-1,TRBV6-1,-,ASSENSIMNTEAF
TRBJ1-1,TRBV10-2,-,ASYFGTGNTEAF
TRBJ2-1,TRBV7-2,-,ASGTSGASYNEQF
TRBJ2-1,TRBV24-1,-,ATSSFDEQF
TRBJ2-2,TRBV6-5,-,ASSSAEELF
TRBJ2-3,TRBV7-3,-,ASSSTVESSTDTQY
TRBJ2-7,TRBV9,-,ASSAPSGHEQY
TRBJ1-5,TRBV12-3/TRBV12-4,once,ASSFGLNQPQH
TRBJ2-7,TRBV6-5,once,ASFRDTHYEQY
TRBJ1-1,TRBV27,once,ASSSEGDTEAF
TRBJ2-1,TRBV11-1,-,ASSQGQQRNEQF
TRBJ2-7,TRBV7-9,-,ASSLAAEQY
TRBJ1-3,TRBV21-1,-,ASSKKNSFSGNTIY
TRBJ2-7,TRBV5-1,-,ASSLGGAEEEQY
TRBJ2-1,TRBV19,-,ASSMGAGTKGNEQF
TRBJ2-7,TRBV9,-,ASSVERWATGEQY
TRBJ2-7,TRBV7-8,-,ASSLLPSSYEQY
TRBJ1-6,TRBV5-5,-,ASSLGAGTDNSPLH
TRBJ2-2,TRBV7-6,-,ASSLGALAGRGPGELF
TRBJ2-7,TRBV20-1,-,SASGGYEQY
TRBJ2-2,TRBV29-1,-,SARILHTGELF
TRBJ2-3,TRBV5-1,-,ASSLPRPSTDTQY
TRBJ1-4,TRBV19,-,ASSVLSGARLF
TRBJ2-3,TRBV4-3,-,ASSQWEVGPTDTQY
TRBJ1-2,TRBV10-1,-,ASRDRGIYGYT
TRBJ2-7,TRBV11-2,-,ASSQQSYEQY
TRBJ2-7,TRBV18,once,ASSPRPGLAGNEQY
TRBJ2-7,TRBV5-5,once,ASSITETSGGFYEQY
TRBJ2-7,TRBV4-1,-,ASSLLQGQGWYEQY
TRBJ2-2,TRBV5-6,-,ASSLAGVTTGELF
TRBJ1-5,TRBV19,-,ASSIGGGQPQH
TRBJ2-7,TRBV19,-,ASSRDFRQGLTYEQY
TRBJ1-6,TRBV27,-,ASSFLSTGTGVFGSPLH
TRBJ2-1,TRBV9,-,ASSGGTSGIREF
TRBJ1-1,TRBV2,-,ASRGGTEAF
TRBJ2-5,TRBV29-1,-,SAPTGGRGETQY
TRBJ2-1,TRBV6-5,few,ASSVGSKLYNEQF
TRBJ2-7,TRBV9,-,ASSGTSSYEQY
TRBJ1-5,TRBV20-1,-,SASNRGQPQH
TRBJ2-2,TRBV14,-,ASSHKGLADTGELF
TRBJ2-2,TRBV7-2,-,ASSLALGGAGELF
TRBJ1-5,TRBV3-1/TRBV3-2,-,ASSPGQGQDNQPQH
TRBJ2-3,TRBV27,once,ASSPPAGGGPDTQY
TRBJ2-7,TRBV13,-,ASSSPGTGVTYEQY
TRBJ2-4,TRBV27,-,ASSLKGEVNIQY
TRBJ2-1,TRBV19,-,ASSIVSPSVRNEQF
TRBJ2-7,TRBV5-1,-,ASSPSTVSYEQY
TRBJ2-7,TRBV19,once,ASSIKLAVSSYEQY
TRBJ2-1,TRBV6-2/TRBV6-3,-,ASSYSALAGGPNNEQF
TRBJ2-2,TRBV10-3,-,AARLAGGSGELF